Below are 29 T cell receptor beta chains sequenced from a single sample in a study of T cell repertoires in cytomegalovirus infection. Their target antigens are unknown. Each CDR3 protein is one row after TCRdb ran MiXCR on the reads. The top ten hold approximately 12% of the sample, which has approximately 310,000 distinct CDR3 sequences, 25% seen once. Specimen: cultured PBMCs, collected from culture after CMV antigen stimulation. The receptors here all came from a human donor in good health (CMV status not recorded). Some clones in this sample may be carry-over from other donors' samples.

There are many counts of this clonotype. J is TRBJ1-3 and V is TRBV13, with D possibly being TRBD1 (5 bases). The length of the CDR3 is 18 residues. Germline lookup yields CDR1 PRHDT and CDR2 FYEKMQ (reference sequence). Trimming took off 0 bases at V and 1 base at J, with 16 bases between the two ends. The CDR3 loop reads CASSLGWGGEWSGNTIYF. The CDR3, as DNA: TGTGCCAGCAGCTTAGGGTGGGGAGGGGAATGGTCTGGAAACACCATATATTTT.

This clonotype showed up just a few times. J is TRBJ1-2 and V is TRBV7-2, with TRBD1 matching over 10 bases. V lost 5 bases and J lost 2; bases outside the gene matches: 2. This CDR3 comprises 14 residues. CDR1 and CDR2 (germline): SGHTA, FQGNSA. The CDR3 DNA reads as TGTGCCAGCAGCCCGACAGGGGGCAACTATGGCTACACCTTC. It codes for CASSPTGGNYGYTF.

The rearrangement links TRBV27 to TRBJ2-3, with D perhaps matching TRBD1 (5 bases). The V gene's germline CDR1 is MNHEY and CDR2 SMNVEV (reference sequence). This CDR3 is built from 12 residues. Trimming pared 8 bases from V and 4 bases from J, leaving 10 bases between. This chain's CDR3 is CASGRAPDTQYF. The DNA of the CDR3 is TGTGCCAGCGGCAGGGCCCCAGATACGCAGTATTTT.

This clonotype was detected many times. CDR3 protein: CASSLALESAEAFF. The DNA for the CDR3 is TGTGCCAGCAGCTTAGCACTGGAGAGCGCTGAAGCTTTCTTT. V and J are TRBV7-9 and TRBJ1-1; D unresolved. CDR3 length: 14 amino acids. Germline CDR1 is SEHNR and CDR2 is FQNEAQ (reference sequence). V was pared by 0 bases and J by 6 bases, with 11 bases between.

This clonotype came up a few times. The V gene is TRBV7-9, the J gene TRBJ2-3; TRBD2 aligns across 12 bases. V shed 4 bases, J shed 5 bases, and the junction held 4 bases outside the gene matches. This CDR3 has 15 residues. Germline CDR1 and CDR2: SEHNR and FQNEAQ (reference sequence). Written as DNA, the CDR3 is TGTGCCAGCAGCTCGGGGGGACTAGCGGGAGATACGCAGTATTTT. Protein product: CASSSGGLAGDTQYF.

This clonotype was counted between two and nine times. V is TRBV7-2 and J is TRBJ1-1; TRBD1 matches at 9 bases. The CDR3 totals 14 residues. Losses at the gene ends were 1 base for V and 10 bases for J; bases not matched to a gene: 7. CDR1 and CDR2 (germline): SGHTA, FQGNSA. CDR3 sequence reads: CASSLDGTGSSAFF. The DNA for the CDR3 is TGTGCCAGCAGCTTAGATGGGACAGGGAGTTCAGCTTTCTTT.

This clonotype occurred a few times. The chain couples TRBV20-1 to TRBJ2-3, with 12 bases aligning to TRBD2. Germline CDR1 reads DFQATT; CDR2 reads SNEGSKA (reference sequence). Trimming removed 5 bases from V and 5 bases from J; junction bases left unmatched: 8. The CDR3 loop spans 15 amino acids. The CDR3 DNA is TGCAGTGCTCCCAGGACTAGCGGGATTGGAGATACGCAGTATTTT. This gives the protein CSAPRTSGIGDTQYF.

The table lists this clonotype with a few counts. The J gene is TRBJ2-3, the V gene TRBV5-1; TRBD2 matches 10 bases. There are 15 residues in the CDR3. After removal of 5 bases from V and 0 bases from J, the junction contained 3 bases not matched to a gene. CDR1 and CDR2 (germline): SGHRS, YFSETQ. CDR3 nucleotide sequence: TGCGCCAGCAGGACTAGCGGGCAAAGCACAGATACGCAGTATTTT. Translating it yields CASRTSGQSTDTQYF.

This clonotype occurred many times. V gene TRBV7-2 combines with J gene TRBJ2-1, with 11 bases lining up with TRBD2. V lost 3 bases, J lost 5 bases, and 12 bases stayed unmatched. The CDR3 totals 18 residues. CDR1 is SGHTA and CDR2 is FQGNSA in the germline V gene. DNA of the CDR3: TGTGCCAGCAGCTTCCTCGTGGGGACTAGCGGCAGGAACAATGAGCAGTTCTTC. This encodes CASSFLVGTSGRNNEQFF. Full variable domain (rest looked up from reference TRBV7-2 and TRBJ2-1): GAGVSQSPSNKVTEKGKDVELRCDPISGHTALYWYRQSLGQGLEFLIYFQGNSAPDKSGLPSDRFSAERTGGSVSTLTIQRTQQEDSAVYLCASSFLVGTSGRNNEQFFGPGTRLTVL.

The rearrangement joins TRBV19 to TRBJ2-7, with 9 bases lining up with TRBD2. The CDR3 spans 16 residues. With 5 bases clipped from V and 5 bases from J, the junction kept 13 bases outside the gene matches. CDR1 LNHDA and CDR2 SQIVND come from the germline V gene (reference sequence). CDR3: CASSLDWAGGPNEQYF. The CDR3 region has the DNA TGTGCCAGTAGTCTGGACTGGGCGGGAGGGCCAAACGAGCAGTACTTC.

V is TRBV12-3 or TRBV12-4 and J is TRBJ1-2; 11 nucleotides line up with TRBD1. J lost 8 bases, V lost 4 bases, and 6 bases had no gene match. The CDR3 runs to 14 residues. CDR3 sequence (DNA): TGTGCCAGCAGTTGGGGACAGGGGGAGGAAGGCTACACCTTC. The encoded protein is CASSWGQGEEGYTF.

This clonotype was seen at least ten times. The chain combines TRBV7-2 with TRBJ2-3, with TRBD2 identical over 14 bases. The CDR3 contains 17 residues. Germline values: CDR1 SGHTA, CDR2 FQGNSA. The V segment lost 2 bases and the J segment 9 bases; nucleotides outside the gene matches: 10. The CDR3 reads CASSLTGLAGVERTQYF. In DNA, the CDR3 is TGTGCCAGCAGCTTAACGGGACTAGCGGGAGTGGAGAGAACGCAGTATTTT.

This clonotype was seen repeatedly, ten times or more. The gene calls are TRBV7-2 and TRBJ1-3, with TRBD1 matching over 7 bases. Germline CDR1 and CDR2: SGHTA and FQGNSA. The trim removed 3 bases at V and 0 bases at J, leaving 8 bases unmatched. This CDR3 is 17 amino acids long. As DNA, the CDR3 is TGTGCCAGCAGCTTGGGTCCGGGACAGATCTCTGGAAACACCATATATTTT. Translated: CASSLGPGQISGNTIYF.

This clonotype was detected a few times. V usage is TRBV20-1 and J usage is TRBJ2-5; 12 positions match TRBD2. The trim removed 4 bases at V and 4 bases at J, leaving 10 bases unmatched. Germline loops: CDR1 DFQATT, CDR2 SNEGSKA (reference sequence). This CDR3 comprises 16 residues. The CDR3 region has the DNA TGCAGTGCTACGACTAGCGGGGGACAAATGGGAGAGACCCAGTACTTC. Residues: CSATTSGGQMGETQYF.

This clonotype was recorded at least ten times. The chain has TRBV7-2 and TRBJ2-3; the D is unclear. Trimming pared 5 bases from V and 7 bases from J, leaving 10 bases between. The CDR3 loop spans 12 amino acids. From germline, CDR1 is SGHTA and CDR2 FQGNSA. The CDR3 sequence is CASSLDSHTQYF. As DNA, the CDR3 is TGTGCCAGCAGCCTAGATAGTCATACGCAGTATTTT.

V is TRBV9 and J is TRBJ2-1, with 14 nucleotides matching TRBD2. The CDR3 runs to 15 residues. Unmatched junction bases numbered 3, after V lost 0 bases and J lost 10 bases. The germline gives CDR1 SGDLS, CDR2 YYNGEE. CDR3 nucleotides: TGTGCCAGCAGCGTAGTGGGACTAGCGGGAGAAGAGCAGTTCTTC. The encoded protein is CASSVVGLAGEEQFF. The full variable domain, with the rest looked up from reference TRBV9 and TRBJ2-1, is DSGVTQTPKHLITATGQRVTLRCSPRSGDLSVYWYQQSLDQGLQFLIQYYNGEERAKGNILERFSAQQFPDLHSELNLSSLELGDSALYFCASSVVGLAGEEQFFGPGTRLTVL.

The chain couples TRBV19 to TRBJ2-2; D is unclear. This CDR3 is 12 amino acids long. The V and J ends lost 7 bases and 6 bases respectively, with 9 bases between them. Germline V gene data show CDR1 as LNHDA and CDR2 as SQIVND (reference sequence). CDR3: CASITIAGELFF. CDR3 in DNA: TGTGCCAGTATAACTATAGCCGGGGAGCTGTTTTTT.

This clonotype has more than one count but fewer than ten. The chain employs TRBV7-2 and TRBJ2-5; the match to TRBD1 covers 12 bases. The CDR3 length is 14 residues. Trimming took 2 bases from V and 9 from J; bases not matched to a gene: 4. Germline V gives CDR1 SGHTA, CDR2 FQGNSA. The chain's CDR3 is CASSLRGTGGAQYF. CDR3 sequence (DNA): TGTGCCAGCAGCTTAAGAGGGACAGGGGGCGCCCAGTACTTC.

A few counts support this clonotype. V usage is TRBV28 and J usage is TRBJ2-1; TRBD2 aligns across 7 bases. The CDR3 has 18 amino acids. Trimming removed 2 bases from V and 6 bases from J; junction bases left unmatched: 16. Germline loops: CDR1 MDHEN, CDR2 SYDVKM. DNA for the CDR3: TGTGCCAGCAGTTTAATTTCCTGGAAAAAAGCGGGATTCAATGAGCAGTTCTTC. This translates into CASSLISWKKAGFNEQFF.

This clonotype has a count of ten or more. The chain recombines TRBV7-2 with TRBJ2-5; 9 bases agree with TRBD2. This CDR3 is built from 15 residues. After removal of 5 bases from V and 4 bases from J, the junction contained 8 bases not matched to a gene. Germline assignment: CDR1 SGHTA and CDR2 FQGNSA. DNA of the CDR3: TGTGCCAGCAGCCTGGGAGCGGGAGGAGGAGAGACCCAGTACTTC. This encodes CASSLGAGGGETQYF. The whole variable domain, remainder taken from reference TRBV7-2 and TRBJ2-5, is GAGVSQSPSNKVTEKGKDVELRCDPISGHTALYWYRQSLGQGLEFLIYFQGNSAPDKSGLPSDRFSAERTGGSVSTLTIQRTQQEDSAVYLCASSLGAGGGETQYFGPGTRLLVL.

This clonotype was observed a handful of times. The chain has TRBV7-2 and TRBJ1-2; TRBD1 agrees at 9 bases. The CDR3 contains 13 residues. Germline loops: CDR1 SGHTA, CDR2 FQGNSA. Losses at the gene ends were 5 bases for V and 8 bases for J; bases not matched to a gene: 6. The CDR3 loop reads CASSQRQGGGYTF. CDR3 nucleotides: TGTGCCAGCAGCCAGAGACAGGGGGGAGGCTACACCTTC.

A few counts support this clonotype. The chain recombines TRBV6-6 with TRBJ1-2, with D tentatively TRBD1 (6 bases). V dropped 2 bases and J dropped 8 bases, with 21 bases sitting between them. The germline gives CDR1 MNHNY, CDR2 SVGAGI (reference sequence). The CDR3 totals 16 residues. The CDR3 DNA reads as TGTGCCAGCAGTTACGGGCAGGGGACCCCGAGGGACGGCTACACCTTC. Amino acids: CASSYGQGTPRDGYTF.

This clonotype was recorded a few times. The J gene is TRBJ2-5, the V gene TRBV20-1, with D possibly TRBD2 on 6 matching bases. V was pared by 6 bases and J by 5 bases, with 22 bases between. The CDR3 covers 15 residues. CDR1 and CDR2 from the germline V gene are DFQATT and SNEGSKA (reference sequence). CDR3 DNA: TGCAGTGCAACGTCACCCGGGACTTCCCCCGAGACCCAGTACTTC. This sequence encodes CSATSPGTSPETQYF.

This clonotype was recorded at least ten times. The V call is TRBV28, the J call TRBJ1-3, with unresolved D. V gave up 10 bases and J gave up 4 bases, with 8 bases separating them. CDR1 and CDR2 from the germline V gene are MDHEN and SYDVKM. The CDR3 runs to 11 residues. The CDR3 DNA sequence: TGTGCCATTGTGGGGGGAAACACCATATATTTT. Amino acids: CAIVGGNTIYF.

The rearrangement links TRBV13 to TRBJ1-2, with 9 bases lining up with TRBD1. V shed 5 bases, J shed 3 bases, and the junction held 10 bases outside the gene matches. Per germline, CDR1 PRHDT and CDR2 FYEKMQ (reference sequence). The CDR3 spans 16 residues. CDR3 sequence (DNA): TGTGCCAGCAGCACTAAATTGGGGACAGGGCACTATGGCTACACCTTC. It specifies CASSTKLGTGHYGYTF.

This sequence joins TRBV30 and TRBJ1-5, with TRBD1 as a possible D gene (5 bases). Trimming took off 0 bases at V and 5 bases at J, with 11 bases between the two ends. The length of the CDR3 is 14 residues. Per germline, CDR1 GTSNPN and CDR2 SVGIG (reference sequence). The CDR3: CAWSVGRGYQPQHF. In DNA form, the CDR3 reads TGTGCCTGGAGTGTAGGTAGGGGCTATCAGCCCCAGCATTTT.

This clonotype has at least ten counts. The genes are TRBV7-2 and TRBJ2-7, with 7 positions matching TRBD1. Trimming removed 5 bases from V and 0 bases from J; junction bases left unmatched: 4. Germline assignment: CDR1 SGHTA and CDR2 FQGNSA. CDR3 length equals 14 residues. The CDR3 DNA is TGTGCCAGCAGCCCTCGGGACAGCTCCTACGAGCAGTACTTC. Amino acid sequence: CASSPRDSSYEQYF. Combining the CDR3 with reference TRBV7-2 and TRBJ2-7 gives the whole variable domain GAGVSQSPSNKVTEKGKDVELRCDPISGHTALYWYRQSLGQGLEFLIYFQGNSAPDKSGLPSDRFSAERTGGSVSTLTIQRTQQEDSAVYLCASSPRDSSYEQYFGPGTRLTVT.

In this sample, this clonotype turned up a few times. J is TRBJ2-5 and V is TRBV7-6; D possibly corresponds to TRBD2 (6 bases). This CDR3 is built from 15 residues. Trimming pared 7 bases from V and 4 bases from J, leaving 19 bases between. CDR1 and CDR2 from the germline V gene are SGHVS and FNYEAQ. CDR3 sequence reads: CASTLRLGGTETQYF. CDR3 sequence (DNA): TGTGCCAGCACCCTTAGATTGGGGGGTACAGAGACCCAGTACTTC.

This clonotype was counted between two and nine times. The J gene is TRBJ2-3, the V gene TRBV19, with 7 bases that match TRBD2. The ends lost 5 bases at V and 6 bases at J; junction bases unmatched: 14. The germline CDR1 and CDR2 sequences are LNHDA and SQIVND (reference sequence). The CDR3 loop spans 16 amino acids. The CDR3 DNA is TGTGCCAGTAGTGCTCGGCGTCTCGCGGGAGTGGATACGCAGTATTTT. This gives the protein CASSARRLAGVDTQYF.